This TCR beta chain appears in the sequencing data of a study of OX40 agonist ivuxolimab in advanced cancers. Study summary: Prior checkpoint blockade (anti-PD-1, anti-PD-L1 or anti-CTLA-4) was permitted; approximately 41% had it. General observations from the study: People who partly responded at 0.1-3.0 mg/kg had some of the least clonal expansion seen. The authors also found low normalized T-cell clonal expansion in some nonresponders.

Sequenced by immunoSEQ multiplex PCR; TCRdb stores in-frame clones only, minus some. The sample has 95,000 to 100,000 clones; 70% to 85% are singletons. As to this clone: The antigen is not known.

J was trimmed by 1 base and V by 4 bases; bases with no gene match: 3. There are 14 residues in the CDR3. CDR1 is SGHTA and CDR2 is FQGNSA in the germline V gene. This chain connects TRBV7-2 to TRBJ1-1, with 7 positions matching TRBD1. The sequenced sample was CD4+ or CD8+ T cells sorted from blood, obtained in a trial of the OX40 agonist ivuxolimab. The clonotype was recovered from an adult with an advanced solid tumor such as melanoma, head and neck, liver or kidney cancer. The CDR3: CASSSYRGNTEAFF. CDR3 nucleotides: TGTGCCAGCAGCTCTTACAGGGGGAACACTGAAGCTTTCTTT.